Listed below are T cell receptor beta chains from one sample, sequenced in a study of breast tumors, draining lymph nodes, adjacent tissues. TCRdb re-derived calls from the multiplex PCR reads in MiXCR, one entry per CDR3 protein. This sample has 130,000 or so distinct CDR3 sequences; approximately 20% occur once, and the top ten carry 2.6%. Sequencing was carried out using axillary lymph node tissue. Every receptor here comes from a female donor with breast cancer. Some clones in this sample may be carry-over from other donors' samples. CDR3s include the opening cysteine and the closing phenylalanine or tryptophan. The D gene is left open where the match is weak. The listing skips clone size in some rows; elsewhere it reads once, few, many or a size class.

-	few	TRBJ2-5	TRBV18	CASSPDGWRKETQYF	TGTGCCAGCTCTCCCGATGGGTGGCGGAAAGAGACCCAGTACTTC
-	many	TRBJ1-2	TRBV20-1	CSARDLRSNYGYTF	TGCAGTGCTAGAGATCTAAGGTCTAACTATGGCTACACCTTC
-	once	TRBJ2-7	TRBV28	CANSSPGDWRGPYEQYF	TGTGCCAACAGTTCCCCGGGGGATTGGCGGGGTCCCTACGAGCAGTACTTC
TRBD2	many	TRBJ2-5	TRBV5-1	CASRPGTSEETQYF	TGCGCCAGCAGGCCCGGGACTAGCGAAGAGACCCAGTACTTC
TRBD1	few	TRBJ1-2	TRBV18	CASSQTSWDREDGSTF	TGTGCCAGCTCACAAACCTCCTGGGACAGGGAGGATGGCTCCACCTTC
TRBD2	many	TRBJ2-2	TRBV20-1	CSALTSGRAGLKTGELFF	TGCAGTGCTTTGACTAGCGGGAGGGCCGGCCTCAAGACCGGGGAGCTGTTTTTT
TRBD1	many	TRBJ1-6	TRBV25-1	CASRPQGVVSPLHF	TGTGCCAGCAGACCCCAGGGGGTCGTTTCACCCCTCCACTTT
-	many	TRBJ2-3	TRBV30	CACSGDESDTQYF	TGTGCCTGTTCGGGAGATGAGTCAGATACGCAGTATTTT
TRBD1	many	TRBJ1-4	TRBV2	CASTQRTGVNEKLFF	TGTGCCAGCACCCAGCGGACAGGGGTTAATGAAAAACTGTTTTTT
-	many	TRBJ2-7	TRBV6-4	CASRKKGLYHEQYF	TGTGCCAGCAGGAAAAAAGGCCTATACCACGAGCAGTACTTC
-	many	TRBJ2-7	TRBV28	CASSLVRTPRDYEQYF	TGTGCCAGCAGTTTAGTCCGCACACCACGAGACTACGAGCAGTACTTC
TRBD2	-	TRBJ2-1	TRBV28	CASSLSPPGLAGASEQFF	TGTGCCAGCAGTTTATCCCCCCCCGGACTAGCGGGAGCAAGTGAGCAGTTCTTC